Below are 5 T cell receptor beta chains sequenced from a single sample in a study of blood T cell repertoires in COVID-19. TCRdb keeps only in-frame clones here, not all; method: immunoSEQ multiplex PCR. The table lists hundreds of thousands of clones, more than 70% of them singletons. Sequences were obtained from peripheral blood. The receptors here all came from a man in his forties with acute or convalescent COVID-19.

The genes are TRBV28 and TRBJ2-3, with 8 positions matching TRBD1. V gave up 4 bases and J gave up 2 bases; unmatched junction bases: 5. This CDR3 spans 15 amino acids. Germline V gives CDR1 MDHEN, CDR2 SYDVKM. For the CDR3, the DNA is TGTGCCAGCAGTTCCGTCAGGGGGCCCACAGATACGCAGTATTTT. Amino acid sequence: CASSSVRGPTDTQYF.

The CDR3, as DNA: TGTGCCAGTAGTATACAGGGGCTGGAGGACGAGCAGTACTTC. This gives the protein CASSIQGLEDEQYF. The chain employs TRBV19 and TRBJ2-7, with D maybe TRBD1 (6 bases). Deletions cut 2 bases from V and 5 bases from J, with 13 bases between. The CDR3 totals 14 residues. CDR1 and CDR2 (germline): LNHDA, SQIVND (reference sequence).

The chain employs TRBV6-2 or TRBV6-3 and TRBJ1-4; possible D gene TRBD1, 6 bases. The CDR3 contains 16 residues. Germline CDR1 is MNHEY and CDR2 is SVGEGT. Trimming stripped 5 bases from V and 6 bases from J, with 19 bases between. The CDR3 loop is CASSRGHSRVDEKLFF. The CDR3 DNA reads as TGTGCCAGCAGTCGGGGACACTCTAGAGTCGATGAAAAACTGTTTTTT.

This chain uses TRBV28 with TRBJ2-7, with 8 bases matching TRBD2. CDR1 MDHEN and CDR2 SYDVKM come from the germline V gene. J lost 3 bases, V lost 7 bases, and 14 bases had no gene match. CDR3 size: 16 residues. The CDR3 loop is CASTSLVTSEVYEQYF. Written as DNA, the CDR3 is TGTGCCAGCACCTCTCTTGTGACTAGCGAGGTCTACGAGCAGTACTTC.

In this sample, this clone turned up a few times. The rearrangement uses TRBV4-1 and TRBJ2-1, with D unclear. The CDR3 is made up of 17 amino acids. Germline V lookup: CDR1 MGHRA, CDR2 YSYEKL. Between the trimmed V and J ends, which lost 0 bases and 0 bases, there was a span of 12 bases. CDR3 residues: CASSQDKRLDSYNEQFF. The DNA for the CDR3 is TGCGCCAGCAGCCAAGATAAGCGCTTGGACTCCTACAATGAGCAGTTCTTC.